This T cell receptor beta chain was documented in a study of T cell responses to AZD1222 COVID-19 vaccine. Whole-study findings and limits: The breadth and depth of Spike-specific TCRs increased once two AZD1222 doses had been given. Most donors were white British, females outnumbered males, and clonal diversity was possibly underestimated.

This clone showed up just once. Its antigen is unknown. Data came from immunoSEQ multiplex PCR; TCRdb stores just in-frame clones and leaves some out. The data contain 90,000 to 150,000 clones, around nine tenths of them singletons. This material consisted of peripheral blood, taken on day 0 of AZD1222 vaccination. The clonotype originates from an adult in good health.

CDR3 in amino acids: CASMAGSTDTQYF. CDR3 bases: TGTGCCAGCATGGCGGGGAGCACAGATACGCAGTATTTT. This chain connects TRBV2 to TRBJ2-3; TRBD2 is a possible D gene (6 bases). V lost 7 bases and J 0 bases, leaving 8 bases between the germline ends. The CDR3 length is 13 residues. Germline V lookup: CDR1 SNHLY, CDR2 FYNNEI. Supplemented by reference TRBV2 and TRBJ2-3, the full variable domain reads EPEVTQTPSHQVTQMGQEVILRCVPISNHLYFYWYRQILGQKVEFLVSFYNNEISEKSEIFDDQFSVERPDGSNFTLKIRSTKLEDSAMYFCASMAGSTDTQYFGPGTRLTVL.